The 16 T cell receptor beta chains reported below all come from one sample, sequenced in a study of vaccination effects on CD4 cells after COVID-19. After expansion with viral peptide pools in the ViraFEST assay, antigen-specific CD4+ T cells were sequenced. Having been cultured for 9 to 11 days, the cells underwent CD4+ T cell isolation. Two doses of either BNT162b2 or mRNA-1273 were given to each participant. Their antigens are not known. Repertoires were generated with immunoSEQ multiplex PCR, while TCRdb's copy carries only in-frame clones and drops some. Of approximately 31,000 clones listed, 72% were seen once; the top ten hold 10% to 15%. Sequencing was performed on CD4+ T cells from PBMCs cultured with HCoV-229E spike peptides, taken after COVID-19 vaccination. These receptors were taken from a human donor who received a COVID-19 vaccine.

V usage is TRBV5-3 and J usage is TRBJ2-5; 7 positions match TRBD1. Being an ORF, TRBV5-3 has a function that is uncertain. CDR3 length: 14 amino acids. Trimming took 4 bases from V and 5 from J; bases not matched to a gene: 8. The CDR3 region is CARSQTGSGETQYF. CDR3 DNA: TGTGCCAGAAGCCAGACAGGGAGTGGGGAGACCCAGTACTTC.

The chain recombines TRBV7-2 with TRBJ1-1; D might be TRBD1 (6 bases). Trimming removed 1 base from V and 4 bases from J, with 16 bases in between. The CDR3 totals 16 residues. Looked up from germline, CDR1 is SGHTA and CDR2 is FQGNSA. The CDR3 region is CASSLVAGALGTEAFF. The DNA of the CDR3 is TGTGCCAGCAGCTTAGTGGCAGGGGCACTCGGCACTGAAGCTTTCTTT.

The gene calls are TRBV29-1 and TRBJ1-2; D is undetermined. Germline-derived CDR1 and CDR2 are SQVTM and ANQGSEA. The CDR3 has 12 residues. V dropped 7 bases and J dropped 7 bases, with 16 bases sitting between them. The CDR3 bases are TGCAGCGCCTCCCCAGGAGTTATTGGCTACACCTTC. Amino acids: CSASPGVIGYTF.

This clone has a handful of counts. The chain uses TRBV7-8 and TRBJ2-7; 7 bases are shared with TRBD1. Germline V gene sequence: CDR1 SGHVS, CDR2 FQNEAQ. This CDR3 region has 14 residues. Trimming removed 4 bases from V and 4 bases from J; junction bases left unmatched: 7. The CDR3: CASSSDRVGYEQYF. The CDR3 DNA is TGTGCCAGCAGCTCCGACAGGGTGGGGTACGAGCAGTACTTC.

This sequence joins TRBV7-8 and TRBJ2-2; D is unclear. V lost 4 bases, J lost 6 bases, and 21 bases lay in between. The germline gives CDR1 SGHVS, CDR2 FQNEAQ. This CDR3 spans 17 amino acids. CDR3 sequence (DNA): TGTGCCAGCAGCTCCCGAAGGTTAGGGCTGGGTGCCGGGGAGCTGTTTTTT. This gives the protein CASSSRRLGLGAGELFF.

This chain joins TRBV11-2 and TRBJ1-2, with unresolved D. Deletions cut 5 bases from V and 8 bases from J, with 15 bases between. This CDR3 spans 13 amino acids. Germline V lookup: CDR1 SGHAT, CDR2 FQNNGV. CDR3 in amino acids: CASSPSGVWGYTF. CDR3 nucleotides: TGTGCCAGCAGCCCCTCGGGTGTTTGGGGCTACACCTTC.

This clone turned up a few times. This chain connects TRBV4-1 to TRBJ2-3; unclear D gene. CDR3 length: 16 amino acids. Germline CDR1 is MGHRA and CDR2 is YSYEKL. The ends were cut back, 0 bases at V and 5 bases at J, with 15 bases in the middle. This chain's CDR3 is CASSQDRAESGDTQYF. The CDR3 coding sequence is TGCGCCAGCAGCCAAGATCGGGCGGAGTCCGGAGATACGCAGTATTTT.

CDR3 sequence reads: CASGLTQTRGYTF. CDR3 nucleotides: TGTGCTAGTGGTTTGACTCAAACCAGGGGCTACACCTTC. V usage is TRBV12-5 and J usage is TRBJ1-2; unclear D gene. CDR1 and CDR2 from the germline V gene are LGHNT and FRNRAP. V was clipped by 2 bases and J by 8 bases, with 12 bases between them. The CDR3 consists of 13 residues.

The rearrangement uses TRBV2 and TRBJ2-3; 8 nucleotides agree with TRBD2. The J segment lost 6 bases and the V segment lost 4 bases, leaving 9 bases of the junction unmatched. The CDR3 is made up of 15 amino acids. Germline V lookup: CDR1 SNHLY, CDR2 FYNNEI. This CDR3 is CASSVGGGPGDTQYF. Here the CDR3 DNA reads TGTGCCAGCAGTGTTGGCGGGGGGCCCGGGGATACGCAGTATTTT.

This sequence joins TRBV11-2 and TRBJ1-1, with unresolved D. CDR1 and CDR2 (germline): SGHAT, FQNNGV. The CDR3 covers 11 residues. The ends were cut back, 6 bases at V and 10 bases at J, with 12 bases in the middle. The CDR3 here is CASSSREGAFF. For the CDR3, the DNA is TGTGCCAGCAGTTCGCGTGAGGGAGCTTTCTTT.

The chain couples TRBV10-2 to TRBJ2-5, with a tentative D call TRBD1 (7 bases). With 3 bases removed from V and 5 bases from J, the gap between germline ends came to 22 bases. The germline CDR1 and CDR2 sequences are WSHSY and SAAADI. This CDR3 has 17 residues. CDR3 residues: CASSDQGEAGLGETQYF. In DNA, the CDR3 is TGCGCCAGCAGTGACCAGGGGGAGGCAGGGTTGGGCGAGACCCAGTACTTC.

J is TRBJ2-3 and V is TRBV19, with TRBD2 as a possible D gene (6 bases). The CDR3 is made up of 15 amino acids. The V end lost 0 bases, the J end lost 5 bases, and 12 bases lay between the germline ends. Germline V CDR1 and CDR2: LNHDA, SQIVND (reference sequence). CDR3 amino acids: CASSIERLAIDTQYF. DNA for the CDR3: TGTGCCAGTAGTATAGAAAGGCTAGCGATAGATACGCAGTATTTT.

The V call is TRBV20-1, the J call TRBJ2-7, with D unresolved. The germline CDR1 and CDR2 sequences are DFQATT and SNEGSKA (reference sequence). The germline V and J ends were trimmed by 7 bases and 5 bases, with 6 bases remaining between them. This CDR3 contains 9 residues. Here the CDR3 DNA reads TGCAGTGGGTTGGACGAGCAGTACTTC. Its protein is CSGLDEQYF.

The chain has TRBV5-4 and TRBJ2-1, with 7 bases lining up with TRBD1. This CDR3 has 15 residues. Germline values: CDR1 SGHNT, CDR2 YYREEE (reference sequence). V lost 4 bases to trimming and J lost 2 bases; unmatched junction nucleotides: 6. The DNA for the CDR3 is TGTGCCAGCAGCCTCCGGGACAGAACCTACAATGAGCAGTTCTTC. This translates into CASSLRDRTYNEQFF.

Only one count was recorded for this clone. The gene calls are TRBV7-2 and TRBJ2-7, with D uncertain. In germline, CDR1 is SGHTA, CDR2 FQGNSA. The CDR3 sequence is 13 residues long. V lost 6 bases, J lost 0 bases, and 9 bases lay in between. The CDR3 DNA reads TGTGCCAGCAGGCAAGGCCTCTCCTACGAGCAGTACTTC. Its protein is CASRQGLSYEQYF.

The chain recombines TRBV7-2 with TRBJ2-1; D might be TRBD1 or TRBD2, each matching 5 bases. The CDR3 has 16 amino acids. The V and J ends lost 5 bases and 10 bases respectively, with 24 bases between them. The V gene's germline CDR1 is SGHTA and CDR2 FQGNSA. The CDR3 loop is CASSAQDSTQGSEQFF. The CDR3 DNA reads TGTGCCAGCAGCGCCCAGGACTCCACCCAGGGTTCGGAGCAGTTCTTC.